The 6 T cell receptor beta chains below were found in one sample sequenced in a study of cytomegalovirus exposure and HLA in healthy donors (dated 2017 in TCRdb). The receptor library was made with the immunoSEQ multiplex PCR assay. What TCRdb holds here is the immuneACCESS table cut down to in-frame rearrangements. Part of the clones is not present; checked against another copy, under half of the missing clones reflect an unresolved V gene, and the others are unexplained. This sample gives more than 85,000 clones in total; around 86% of them show up just once. Together, the top ten hold 4% to 4.5% of the sample. The sequenced sample consisted of PBMCs. Receptor source: a woman aged 18-29 years in good health and CMV-seropositive.

This clone has only a few counts. The V and J genes are TRBV18 and TRBJ2-3, with TRBD2 matching 11 bases. V lost 3 bases to trimming and J lost 0 bases; unmatched junction nucleotides: 8. Germline-derived CDR1 and CDR2 are KGHSH and LQKENI. This CDR3 is 18 amino acids long. The CDR3 sequence is CASSPPSGGIGSTDTQYF. In DNA, the CDR3 is TGTGCCAGCTCACCTCCTAGCGGGGGGATTGGGAGCACAGATACGCAGTATTTT.

This clone is a singleton in its sample. This sequence joins TRBV28 and TRBJ1-4; 9 nucleotides line up with TRBD1. Looked up from germline, CDR1 is MDHEN and CDR2 is SYDVKM. The CDR3 sequence is 13 residues long. J gave up 8 bases and V 6 bases, and 4 bases lay outside the gene matches. DNA for the CDR3: TGTGCCAGCAGGGGGACAGGGCTAGAAAAACTGTTTTTT. Translated, it gives CASRGTGLEKLFF.

V and J are TRBV7-2 and TRBJ2-1; D gene uncertain. Trimming left V 7 bases short and J 9 bases short, with 16 bases between. Germline V lookup: CDR1 SGHTA, CDR2 FQGNSA. The CDR3 extends over 13 amino acids. CDR3 nucleotide sequence: TGTGCCAGCATTCCCTCGGGTGTCGGTGAGCAGTTCTTC. Translation gives CASIPSGVGEQFF.

The rearrangement links TRBV11-1 to TRBJ2-7; tentatively, D is TRBD1 (6 bases). V was clipped by 1 base and J by 2 bases, with 9 bases between them. This CDR3 is 14 amino acids long. Germline V gene sequence: CDR1 SGHAT, CDR2 FQDESV (reference sequence). CDR3 bases: TGTGCCAGCAGCTTAGGTTCAGGGGCCTACGAGCAGTACTTC. As protein: CASSLGSGAYEQYF.

This chain connects TRBV5-6 to TRBJ1-2; 12 nucleotides line up with TRBD1. V was clipped by 4 bases and J by 4 bases; unmatched bases: 5. Germline loops: CDR1 SGHDT, CDR2 YYEEEE. The CDR3 totals 15 residues. CDR3 coding DNA: TGTGCCAGCAGCCGGGACAGGGGGCTTACCTATGGCTACACCTTC. It is translated as CASSRDRGLTYGYTF. The whole variable domain, remainder taken from reference TRBV5-6 and TRBJ1-2, is DAGVTQSPTHLIKTRGQQVTLRCSPKSGHDTVSWYQQALGQGPQFIFQYYEEEERQRGNFPDRFSGHQFPNYSSELNVNALLLGDSALYLCASSRDRGLTYGYTFGSGTRLTVV.

This clone was seen a handful of times. CDR3 nucleotide sequence: TGTGCCAGCAGTCTTCAGGGATTCGAGCAGTACTTC. Its protein is CASSLQGFEQYF. The genes are TRBV28 and TRBJ2-7; D is perhaps TRBD1 (5 bases). The CDR3 is 12 amino acids. Trimming stripped 5 bases from V and 6 bases from J, with 11 bases between. Germline V gene lookup returns CDR1 MDHEN and CDR2 SYDVKM.